Following are 19 T cell receptor beta chains from one sample sequenced in a study of T cell responses to AZD1222 COVID-19 vaccine. Clones were sequenced by immunoSEQ multiplex PCR, and TCRdb holds only the in-frame ones, with some missing. The repertoire has 90,000 to 150,000 clones, roughly 90% of them found once; the top ten carry roughly 8.9%. The specimen comprised peripheral blood, sampled on day 0 of AZD1222 vaccination. The source of these receptors is an adult in good health.

CDR3 sequence (DNA): TGTGCCAGCAGCTTGAGACTGAGCGGCTACACCTTC. The encoded protein is CASSLRLSGYTF. The J gene is TRBJ1-2, the V gene TRBV11-2; the D is unclear. The CDR3 is 12 amino acids. Trimming took off 3 bases at V and 8 bases at J, with 10 bases between the two ends. CDR1 is SGHAT, CDR2 FQNNGV, per germline.

The chain joins TRBV11-3 to TRBJ2-1; no firm D call. Trimming shortened V by 6 bases and J by 5 bases, and 8 bases separated the two germline ends. Germline CDR1 reads SGHNT; CDR2 reads YENEEA. This CDR3 is built from 12 residues. This chain's CDR3 is CASSGSNNEQFF. CDR3 sequence (DNA): TGTGCCAGCAGTGGCAGCAACAATGAGCAGTTCTTC.

The chain links TRBV9 to TRBJ1-6; TRBD1 matches 7 bases. The CDR3 is 19 residues long. The V gene's germline CDR1 is SGDLS and CDR2 YYNGEE. The trim removed 0 bases at V and 0 bases at J, leaving 9 bases unmatched. The CDR3: CASSVERAGGSSYNSPLHF. The CDR3 coding sequence is TGTGCCAGCAGCGTAGAACGGGCAGGGGGTAGCTCCTATAATTCACCCCTCCACTTT.

The genes are TRBV5-1 and TRBJ2-4, with TRBD2 matching over 7 bases. The CDR3 runs to 19 residues. Trimming cost V 0 bases and J 0 bases; bases outside gene matches: 12. Germline V gene lookup returns CDR1 SGHRS and CDR2 YFSETQ. The CDR3 sequence: CASSLEALAMGGAKNIQYF. DNA for the CDR3: TGCGCCAGCAGCTTGGAGGCACTAGCGATGGGAGGAGCCAAAAACATTCAGTACTTC.

The CDR3 DNA is TGTGCCAGCAGCTTAGCCTGGGACAGGCAGACCCAGTACTTC. Amino acids: CASSLAWDRQTQYF. The V call is TRBV11-2, the J call TRBJ2-5, with 8 bases fitting TRBD1. After removal of 1 base from V and 6 bases from J, the junction contained 4 bases not matched to a gene. This CDR3 region has 14 residues. Germline assignment: CDR1 SGHAT and CDR2 FQNNGV.

This rearrangement joins TRBV5-6 to TRBJ1-5; 8 bases agree with TRBD1. The CDR3 extends over 16 amino acids. The V gene's germline CDR1 is SGHDT and CDR2 YYEEEE. The junction had 11 bases not matched to a gene; V was cut back by 3 bases and J by 6 bases. CDR3: CASSSTTGAGSQPQHF. The CDR3 DNA reads as TGTGCCAGCAGCTCAACGACAGGGGCCGGGAGTCAGCCCCAGCATTTT.

CDR3 sequence: CASSSDSNQPQHF. CDR3 DNA sequence: TGTGCCAGCAGTTCCGACAGCAATCAGCCCCAGCATTTT. This chain uses TRBV27 with TRBJ1-5, with D unclear. V shed 4 bases and J shed 1 base, with 5 bases lying between them. The CDR3 runs 13 residues. Germline V lookup: CDR1 MNHEY, CDR2 SMNVEV (reference sequence).

The V and J genes are TRBV18 and TRBJ1-1, with a weak D call TRBD1 (6 bases). The CDR3 totals 15 residues. V was shortened by 5 bases and J by 0 bases, with 13 bases between the two germline ends. CDR1 is KGHSH, CDR2 LQKENI, per germline. CDR3: CASSVAGVVNTEAFF. The CDR3 region has the DNA TGTGCCAGCTCAGTTGCAGGGGTTGTGAACACTGAAGCTTTCTTT.

The V and J genes are TRBV6-5 and TRBJ2-1; 12 nucleotides agree with TRBD1. After removal of 6 bases from V and 9 bases from J, the junction contained 9 bases not matched to a gene. CDR1 is MNHEY, CDR2 SVGAGI, per germline. The CDR3 loop spans 15 amino acids. The CDR3 region is CASSAGTGGGGEQFF. The CDR3 DNA reads TGTGCCAGCAGCGCCGGGACAGGGGGCGGGGGTGAGCAGTTCTTC.

The V and J genes are TRBV5-4 and TRBJ2-7, with TRBD1 identical over 11 bases. The CDR3 is made up of 14 amino acids. The V and J ends lost 2 bases and 4 bases, in that order; junction bases with no gene match: 2. Germline CDR1 reads SGHNT; CDR2 reads YYREEE (reference sequence). The CDR3 DNA is TGTGCCAGCAGCTTTGGGACAGGGGGTTACGAGCAGTACTTC. Its protein is CASSFGTGGYEQYF.

The sample holds a few counts of this clone. The chain combines TRBV27 with TRBJ2-3, with D perhaps assigned TRBD1 or TRBD2 (6 bases each). Trimming shortened V by 5 bases and J by 0 bases, and 15 bases separated the two germline ends. The CDR3 runs 16 residues. CDR1 is MNHEY and CDR2 is SMNVEV in the germline V gene (reference sequence). The CDR3 region is CASSGGTLISTDTQYF. The DNA for the CDR3 is TGTGCCAGCAGTGGCGGGACACTCATCAGCACAGATACGCAGTATTTT.

The V and J genes are TRBV7-9 and TRBJ1-5; a possible D gene is TRBD1 (6 bases). Germline CDR1 reads SEHNR; CDR2 reads FQNEAQ (reference sequence). Between the trimmed V and J ends, which lost 5 bases and 0 bases, there was a span of 14 bases. The CDR3 length is 16 residues. As DNA, the CDR3 is TGTGCCAGCAGCGACGGAGGACAGTCTAGCAATCAGCCCCAGCATTTT. Protein sequence: CASSDGGQSSNQPQHF.

This clone was seen a handful of times. The V gene is TRBV7-2, the J gene TRBJ2-1; no reliable D call. There are 14 residues in the CDR3. Between the trimmed V and J ends, which lost 5 bases and 0 bases, there was a span of 8 bases. CDR1 is SGHTA, CDR2 FQGNSA, per germline. DNA for the CDR3: TGTGCCAGCAGCCCCCATAACTCCTACAATGAGCAGTTCTTC. Translated, it gives CASSPHNSYNEQFF.

This clone was detected once. This chain joins TRBV6-5 and TRBJ2-1; weak D call: TRBD2 (6 bases). This CDR3 has 15 residues. The germline V gene has CDR1 MNHEY and CDR2 SVGAGI. V was cut by 5 bases and J by 3 bases, with 14 bases left in between. The CDR3 is CASSPLSTSYNEQFF. The CDR3 DNA sequence: TGTGCCAGCAGTCCACTGTCGACTAGCTACAATGAGCAGTTCTTC.

Concerning this clone itself: This specimen includes other DNA sequences encoding the same CDR3. The gene calls are TRBV18 and TRBJ2-5; D ambiguous. Per germline, CDR1 KGHSH and CDR2 LQKENI. This CDR3 contains 11 residues. V was shortened by 2 bases and J by 4 bases, with 2 bases between the two germline ends. In DNA form, the CDR3 reads TGTGCCAGCTCACCAGGAGAGACCCAGTACTTC. This codes for CASSPGETQYF.

The chain combines TRBV30 with TRBJ1-4, with D tentatively TRBD1 (5 bases). This CDR3 comprises 16 residues. V was trimmed by 3 bases and J by 3 bases, leaving 17 bases between them. Germline V gene lookup returns CDR1 GTSNPN and CDR2 SVGIG (reference sequence). The CDR3 spells CAWSAGRGSPNEKLFF. The CDR3, as DNA: TGTGCCTGGAGCGCAGGTCGGGGCAGCCCTAATGAAAAACTGTTTTTT.

This clone was seen only a few times. The V and J genes are TRBV5-4 and TRBJ2-3; D unclear. Trimming shortened V by 4 bases and J by 3 bases, and 12 bases separated the two germline ends. The CDR3 covers 14 residues. CDR1 and CDR2 (germline): SGHNT, YYREEE (reference sequence). The CDR3 here is CASSPSQQTDTQYF. In DNA, the CDR3 is TGTGCCAGCAGCCCAAGCCAACAGACAGATACGCAGTATTTT.

This chain joins TRBV7-8 and TRBJ2-7; TRBD2 agrees at 7 bases. Unmatched junction bases numbered 1, after V lost 1 base and J lost 1 base. Germline CDR1 SGHVS, CDR2 FQNEAQ. This CDR3 is built from 14 residues. The CDR3 DNA follows: TGTGCCAGCAGCTTAGTGGGGGGGTCCTACGAGCAGTACTTC. It encodes CASSLVGGSYEQYF.

The chain couples TRBV13 to TRBJ1-2; 7 nucleotides match TRBD1. With V trimmed by 6 bases and J by 3 bases, 19 bases remained unmatched. The germline gives CDR1 PRHDT, CDR2 FYEKMQ (reference sequence). This CDR3 is 18 amino acids long. CDR3 in DNA: TGTGCCAGCAGTATAACTACCCGGACAGGCAACTTCGACTATGGCTACACCTTC. Translated: CASSITTRTGNFDYGYTF. Variable domain in full (rest from reference TRBV13 and TRBJ1-2): AAGVIQSPRHLIKEKRETATLKCYPIPRHDTVYWYQQGPGQDPQFLISFYEKMQSDKGSIPDRFSAQQFSDYHSELNMSSLELGDSALYFCASSITTRTGNFDYGYTFGSGTRLTVV.